This T cell receptor beta chain appears in the sequencing data of a study of CD8 T cell repertoires and HIV-1 epitope variants. Whole-study context: Twenty-five autologous and known Gag and Nef epitope variant peptides each stimulated T cells separately.

Produced via immunoSEQ multiplex PCR; TCRdb's table is partial and in-frame only. The sample includes a few thousand clones, just under 65% of them seen just once. Worth noting for this clone: Its specificity is unknown.

General study points: Of about 10 antigen-specific beta clonotypes, five to seven appeared to cross-react with escape variants. No clonotypes responded to the TAALDMSHF plasma variant; about five recognized KF9, one HW9.

Germline assignment: CDR1 MDHEN and CDR2 SYDVKM. Trimming took 5 bases from V and 8 from J; bases not matched to a gene: 12. The CDR3 covers 15 residues. The chain uses TRBV28 and TRBJ2-1; 7 positions match TRBD2. The sample taken for sequencing was cultured CD8+ T cells derived from PBMCs. The sequence derives from a male donor with HIV. CDR3 sequence (DNA): TGTGCCAGCAGTGTGAGCGGGATCCTTTTCCATGAGCAGTTCTTC. It encodes CASSVSGILFHEQFF.